This T cell receptor beta chain was profiled in a study of cytomegalovirus exposure and HLA in healthy donors. The germline CDR1 and CDR2 sequences are SGHTA and FQGNSA. This CDR3 comprises 12 residues. V gave up 5 bases and J gave up 2 bases, with 6 bases separating them. The PCR ran on 60 Vbeta and 13 Jbeta primers. Only in-frame clones appear in the TCRdb table, and some are missing; sequencing was by immunoSEQ multiplex PCR. In the table there are 170,000 or so clones, 78% of which are singletons. This clonotype originated in a woman between 45 and 65 years old in good health and CMV-seropositive. The chain links TRBV7-2 to TRBJ1-1; D remains ambiguous. The specimen sequenced was PBMCs. CDR3 sequence (DNA): TGTGCCAGCAGCCCTTCCAACACTGAAGCTTTCTTT. This codes for CASSPSNTEAFF.